These 7 T cell receptor beta chains were all obtained from the same sample, sequenced in a study of shared clonotypes between healthy human individuals. Data came from immunoSEQ multiplex PCR; TCRdb stores just in-frame clones and leaves some out. The sample has roughly 660,000 clones, 90% seen once. Material for sequencing was memory CD8+ T cells from PBMCs. The subset denotes: CD45RO+ cells pooled with CCR7-negative TemRA cells. Receptor source: a man younger than 35 in good health. Some clones in this sample may be carry-over from other donors' samples.

V and J are TRBV28 and TRBJ1-1; D may be TRBD1 (6 bases). The germline V gene has CDR1 MDHEN and CDR2 SYDVKM. The length of the CDR3 is 14 residues. V lost 2 bases to trimming and J lost 3 bases, with 10 bases between them. CDR3 in DNA: TGTGCCAGCAGTTTAGTGGCAGGGGACACTGAAGCTTTCTTT. It is translated as CASSLVAGDTEAFF.

This chain uses TRBV27 with TRBJ2-1, with D possibly being TRBD1 or TRBD2 (6 bases each). Germline-derived CDR1 and CDR2 are MNHEY and SMNVEV (reference sequence). The germline V and J ends were trimmed by 4 bases and 0 bases, with 16 bases remaining between them. The CDR3 is 17 residues long. In nucleotides, the CDR3 is TGTGCCAGCAGTTCCCGGACAGCGACTAGCTCCTACAATGAGCAGTTCTTC. It codes for CASSSRTATSSYNEQFF.

The V gene is TRBV6-5, the J gene TRBJ2-6; the D is unclear. V dropped 4 bases and J dropped 3 bases, with 10 bases sitting between them. The germline V gene encodes CDR1 MNHEY and CDR2 SVGAGI. CDR3 length: 15 residues. DNA for the CDR3: TGTGCCAGCAGTTCCGACGGGCGTGGGGCCAACGTCCTGACTTTC. This translates into CASSSDGRGANVLTF.

The chain combines TRBV7-6 with TRBJ2-1; D gene unclear. Trimming left V 5 bases short and J 7 bases short, with 9 bases between. This CDR3 contains 12 residues. Germline assignment: CDR1 SGHVS and CDR2 FNYEAQ. In DNA form, the CDR3 reads TGTGCCAGCAGCCCATATCAAAATGAGCAGTTCTTC. Its protein is CASSPYQNEQFF.

This clone was counted once. This chain uses TRBV9 with TRBJ1-1; no firm D call. V lost 4 bases to trimming and J lost 5 bases, with 12 bases between them. CDR3 size: 13 residues. The germline V gene encodes CDR1 SGDLS and CDR2 YYNGEE. Written as DNA, the CDR3 is TGTGCCAGCAGCCGCTCGGGGTTGACTGAAGCTTTCTTT. Its translation is CASSRSGLTEAFF.

This sequence joins TRBV27 and TRBJ2-2; unclear D gene. V lost 2 bases to trimming and J lost 7 bases, with 11 bases between them. CDR3 length: 14 amino acids. Per germline, CDR1 MNHEY and CDR2 SMNVEV (reference sequence). As DNA, the CDR3 is TGTGCCAGCAGTTTAGTTCTGGTCGGCGGGGAGCTGTTTTTT. Translating gives CASSLVLVGGELFF.

This sequence joins TRBV30 and TRBJ1-2; tentatively, D is TRBD1 (5 bases). The V gene lost 1 base and the J gene lost 1 base, with 13 bases spanning the gap. Germline V gene data show CDR1 as GTSNPN and CDR2 as SVGIG (reference sequence). The length of the CDR3 is 15 residues. CDR3 protein: CAWSGGHGHNYGYTF. CDR3 in DNA: TGTGCCTGGAGTGGAGGACATGGGCATAACTATGGCTACACCTTC.